This TCR beta chain is drawn from a study of glioma-infiltrating T cells. The CDR3 is made up of 12 amino acids. Germline values: CDR1 LGHDT, CDR2 YNNKEL (reference sequence). A remark on this clonotype: Germline is not matched at one junction end, which may reflect a read error.

Using RNA template, CDR3s of TCR alpha and beta were amplified with iRepertoire arm-PCR. Each CDR3 protein gets one entry after TCRdb re-called the multiplex PCR reads with MiXCR. The repertoire consists of 93,000 or so distinct CDR3 sequences, with under 30% occurring once and the leading ten covering 44%. This chain links TRBV3-1 with TRBJ2-3; D remains unclear. The sequence was collected from a human donor with low-grade glioma or glioblastoma, undergoing nonglioma brain surgery, or in good health (not recorded which). The sequencing input was glioma tissue, nonneoplastic brain tissue, or PBMCs (not recorded which). CDR3 amino acids: CVSSQVPDTQYF. As DNA, the CDR3 is TGTGTCAGCAGCCAAGTGCCAGATACGCAGTATTTT.